This TCR beta chain was found in a study of control samples from healthy donors and cancer patients. This clone was picked up a small number of times. Germline values: CDR1 SGDLS, CDR2 YYNGEE. The CDR3 covers 13 residues. The V end lost 3 bases, the J end lost 1 base, and 7 bases lay between the germline ends. TCRdb's copy holds only in-frame clones and misses some; the assay was immunoSEQ multiplex PCR. The sample comprises approximately 130,000 clones, around 92% of which are singletons, and almost 40% rests with the top ten. The sample consisted of blood. V is TRBV9 and J is TRBJ1-1, with D hard to call. The sequence derives from a man aged 45-65 years in good health. CDR3 DNA: TGTGCCAGCAGCGGTACAGAGAACACTGAAGCTTTCTTT. Its protein is CASSGTENTEAFF.